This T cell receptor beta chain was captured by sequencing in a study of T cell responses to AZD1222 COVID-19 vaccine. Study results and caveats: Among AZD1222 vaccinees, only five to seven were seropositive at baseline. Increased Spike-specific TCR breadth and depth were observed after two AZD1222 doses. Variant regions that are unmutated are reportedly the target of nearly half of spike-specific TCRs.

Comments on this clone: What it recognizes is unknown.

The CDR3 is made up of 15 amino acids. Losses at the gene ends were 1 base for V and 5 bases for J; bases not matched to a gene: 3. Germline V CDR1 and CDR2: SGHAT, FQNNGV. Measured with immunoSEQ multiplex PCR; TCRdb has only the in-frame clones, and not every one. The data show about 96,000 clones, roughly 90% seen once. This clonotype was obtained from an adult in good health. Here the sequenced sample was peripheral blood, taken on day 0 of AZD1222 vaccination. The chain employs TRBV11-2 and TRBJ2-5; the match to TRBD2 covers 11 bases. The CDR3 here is CASSLVAGGPETQYF. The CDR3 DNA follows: TGTGCCAGCAGCTTAGTAGCGGGAGGGCCGGAGACCCAGTACTTC.